The text below deals with one TCR beta chain. The antigen it binds to is not known. Base-call qualities are not available, and no considerably larger clone is one nucleotide away. The CDR3 regions of human TCRbeta chains were subjected to immunosequencing. The study's processing was this. TCRs in the repertoires were compared against a reference library of SARS-CoV-2-specific TCRs that had been generated with the MIRA antigen-specificity platform. Breadth was defined as the fraction of unique TCRs that were SARS-CoV-2-associated. Depth was defined as the fraction of total T cells that were SARS-CoV-2-associated. Each spike-specific TCR was assigned to its reactive spike region and to a CD4 or CD8 class using the MIRA data. Log10-transformed breadth and depth values were compared by one-way ANOVA with Sidak's multiple comparisons tests. TCRdb limited this immuneACCESS table to in-frame rearrangements with V and J called. A share of clones is missing; checked studies link under half to unresolved V genes, and the rest is unexplained. V, J and clone size derive from that table, while D and trimming were established from the DNA sequence. This sample holds 130,000 to 150,000 clones; just under 95% were observed only once. The top ten constitute roughly 12% of the sample.

The data are from a study of T cell responses to AZD1222 COVID-19 vaccine listed by TCRdb under 2021. About the investigation overall: TCR sequencing was performed for 230 to 250 trial participants, of whom 200 to 210 were given two doses of AZD1222 and approximately 26 were given two doses of MenACWY control vaccine. Enrollment into the trials was organized by age into subgroups of 18-55, 56-69 and 70-plus years, and those subgroups contained roughly 150, 30 and 60 TCR-sequenced participants, respectively. What the research found in general, with its limitations: Spike-specific TCR breadth and depth rose significantly after two AZD1222 doses compared with day 0 and with MenACWY recipients. The vaccine-associated CD4 TCRs covered the entire spike protein, and the dominant responses fell in regions 160-218 and 743-854. Reportedly, almost half of the unique spike-specific TCRs recognized epitopes lying outside the regions that are mutated in the B.1.351 and B.1.1.7 variants. Participants were mostly white British, with more females than males. The authors suggested clonal diversity may have been underestimated. Because no samples from the day 14 peak response were available, repertoires could be characterized only after the peak T cell response. Conclusions about previously exposed vaccinees are limited, since just five or six AZD1222 recipients were seropositive for SARS-CoV-2 at baseline. In the small 56-69-year group, the increase in depth fell short of significance, most likely because of low power.

In the germline V gene, CDR1 corresponds to MNHEY and CDR2 to SVGAGI. The CDR3 holds 15 amino acids from the cysteine to the phenylalanine. The read is trimmed to its CDR3 DNA, 45 bases read in frame from base 1. Trimming costs V 0 bases and J 4 bases, and their ends lie 10 bases apart. What this sample's time point label stands for: sample from adult after SARS-CoV-2 infection, after symptom onset. A couple of convalescent COVID-19 patients, sampled after symptom onset from adults with prior SARS-CoV-2 infection, were also TCR-sequenced for comparison. The chain was built from TRBV6-5 and TRBJ1-5; the D gene cannot be resolved reliably. The sequence was obtained from an adult who had recovered from COVID-19. The material sequenced was peripheral blood, taken after recovery from COVID-19. CDR3 loop: CASSYSVQPNQPQHF. The DNA sequence is TGTGCCAGCAGTTACTCGGTCCAGCCAAATCAGCCCCAGCATTTT.